The 28 T cell receptor beta chains given below trace back to one sample, sequenced in a study of blood T cell repertoires in COVID-19. The repertoire was sequenced with immunoSEQ multiplex PCR; TCRdb's copy has only in-frame clones and lacks some. The sample consists of 150,000 to 180,000 clones, roughly four fifths of them appearing once. Sequencing was carried out using peripheral blood. The source of these receptors is a woman of 80 years or more with acute or convalescent COVID-19.

The chain is built from TRBV5-1 and TRBJ1-5; 7 bases align to TRBD1. Unmatched junction bases numbered 2, after V lost 4 bases and J lost 4 bases. Germline-derived CDR1 and CDR2 are SGHRS and YFSETQ. This CDR3 region has 13 residues. As DNA, the CDR3 is TGCGCCAGCAGCCTCAGGGGGAATCAGCCCCAGCATTTT. This sequence encodes CASSLRGNQPQHF.

The genes are TRBV19 and TRBJ1-5, with 8 bases matching TRBD1. This CDR3 is built from 16 residues. The ends lost 5 bases at V and 4 bases at J; junction bases unmatched: 10. In germline, CDR1 is LNHDA, CDR2 SQIVND (reference sequence). CDR3 bases: TGTGCCAGTAGTGGACGGACAGGGAGGGGTAATCAGCCCCAGCATTTT. Its protein product is CASSGRTGRGNQPQHF.

The table lists this clone with a few counts. The V and J genes are TRBV7-2 and TRBJ1-6; possible D gene TRBD1, 5 bases. V lost 5 bases and J lost 11, with 16 bases in between. This CDR3 has 14 amino acids. Germline values: CDR1 SGHTA, CDR2 FQGNSA. CDR3 sequence: CASSPGTGGTPLHF. The CDR3 DNA sequence: TGTGCCAGCAGCCCGGGGACGGGAGGGACACCCCTCCACTTT.

The V call is TRBV11-3, the J call TRBJ2-2, with D unresolved. Per the germline V gene, CDR1 is SGHNT and CDR2 is YENEEA. This CDR3 is built from 14 residues. Trimming stripped 5 bases from V and 1 base from J, with 8 bases between. The CDR3 DNA reads TGTGCCAGCAGCGTACGACAGAACACCGGGGAGCTGTTTTTT. Amino acids: CASSVRQNTGELFF.

The chain is built from TRBV20-1 and TRBJ1-3; D uncertain. Trimming took off 3 bases at V and 4 bases at J, with 7 bases between the two ends. Germline lookup yields CDR1 DFQATT and CDR2 SNEGSKA (reference sequence). There are 12 residues in the CDR3. The CDR3 region has the DNA TGCAGTGCTAGTGGGCAGGGAAACACCATATATTTT. This sequence encodes CSASGQGNTIYF.

The CDR3 nucleotides read TGTGCCAGCAGCAGCGGACTAGCGGCCTCCTACAATGAGCAGTTCTTC. Encoded protein: CASSSGLAASYNEQFF. V is TRBV6-6 and J is TRBJ2-1; 10 positions match TRBD2. The CDR3 contains 16 residues. Germline values: CDR1 MNHNY, CDR2 SVGAGI (reference sequence). The V gene end was trimmed by 6 bases and the J gene end by 0 bases; junction bases not matched to a gene: 5.

The chain carries TRBV6-5 and TRBJ2-5, with no clear D. This CDR3 comprises 12 residues. V was cut by 2 bases and J by 3 bases, with 4 bases left in between. Germline assignment: CDR1 MNHEY and CDR2 SVGAGI. CDR3 in DNA: TGTGCCAGCAGTTACGGAGAAGAGACCCAGTACTTC. Translated, it gives CASSYGEETQYF.

This chain joins TRBV27 and TRBJ1-4; D gene ambiguous. The CDR3 extends over 14 amino acids. V was shortened by 5 bases and J by 3 bases, with 10 bases between the two germline ends. CDR1 is MNHEY and CDR2 is SMNVEV in the germline V gene (reference sequence). This CDR3 reads CASSRPAANEKLFF. CDR3 coding DNA: TGTGCCAGCAGTCGACCAGCGGCTAATGAAAAACTGTTTTTT.

This chain joins TRBV6-5 and TRBJ2-1; TRBD2 aligns across 9 bases. The CDR3 extends over 15 amino acids. Germline V gene lookup returns CDR1 MNHEY and CDR2 SVGAGI. Trimming took 6 bases from V and 11 from J; bases not matched to a gene: 14. The CDR3 sequence: CASRTSGTSRTKQFF. In DNA form, the CDR3 reads TGTGCCAGCAGGACTTCCGGGACTAGCAGAACGAAGCAGTTCTTC.

The V and J genes are TRBV12-3 or TRBV12-4 and TRBJ2-7, with D possibly TRBD1 on 5 matching bases. Trimming cost V 1 base and J 6 bases, with 10 bases left between them. CDR3 length: 13 amino acids. The chain's CDR3 is CASSLGQGREQYF. CDR3 nucleotide sequence: TGTGCCAGCAGTTTAGGTCAGGGTCGCGAGCAGTACTTC.

This clone was seen a single time. The gene calls are TRBV7-8 and TRBJ2-7, with 9 bases matching TRBD1. The length of the CDR3 is 13 residues. Germline CDR1 SGHVS, CDR2 FQNEAQ. The trim removed 4 bases at V and 5 bases at J, leaving 3 bases unmatched. CDR3 in DNA: TGTGCCAGCAGCTGGGACAGGGACAACGAGCAGTACTTC. It encodes CASSWDRDNEQYF.

This clone was counted a few times. This sequence joins TRBV27 and TRBJ2-7, with 8 bases that match TRBD1. CDR3 size: 12 residues. CDR1 is MNHEY and CDR2 is SMNVEV in the germline V gene (reference sequence). V was clipped by 5 bases and J by 5 bases; unmatched bases: 2. CDR3 sequence: CASSGQGHEQYF. The CDR3 bases are TGTGCCAGCAGTGGACAGGGTCACGAGCAGTACTTC.

The chain joins TRBV5-1 to TRBJ1-2; D is unclear. The germline V and J ends were trimmed by 1 base and 14 bases, with 18 bases remaining between them. Germline-derived CDR1 and CDR2 are SGHRS and YFSETQ. CDR3 size: 13 residues. Here the CDR3 DNA reads TGCGCCAGCAGCTTGACCTACCTGGCTAAGACTACCTTC. Translation gives CASSLTYLAKTTF.

V usage is TRBV5-1 and J usage is TRBJ1-2; D is possibly TRBD1 (5 bases). Germline V gene sequence: CDR1 SGHRS, CDR2 YFSETQ. The germline V and J ends were trimmed by 0 bases and 4 bases, with 13 bases remaining between them. CDR3 size: 15 residues. The chain's CDR3 is CASSLGAGTAYGYTF. The CDR3, as DNA: TGCGCCAGCAGCTTGGGTGCAGGGACTGCCTATGGCTACACCTTC. Based on the CDR3 plus reference TRBV5-1 and TRBJ1-2, the full variable domain is KAGVTQTPRYLIKTRGQQVTLSCSPISGHRSVSWYQQTPGQGLQFLFEYFSETQRNKGNFPGRFSGRQFSNSRSEMNVSTLELGDSALYLCASSLGAGTAYGYTFGSGTRLTVV.

The chain's CDR3 is CASSFQTGGTEAFF. CDR3 DNA sequence: TGTGCCAGCAGCTTTCAAACAGGGGGCACTGAAGCTTTCTTT. This chain links TRBV7-9 with TRBJ1-1; TRBD1 matches at 8 bases. The J segment lost 4 bases and the V segment lost 3 bases, leaving 4 bases of the junction unmatched. Germline loops: CDR1 SEHNR, CDR2 FQNEAQ (reference sequence). The CDR3 covers 14 residues.

The CDR3 DNA reads TGTGCCAGCAGCCAAGGAGTTGAGCAGTTCTTC. Amino acid sequence: CASSQGVEQFF. V gene TRBV14 combines with J gene TRBJ2-1; D call uncertain. The V end was cut by 1 base, the J end by 9 bases, with 4 bases between. The CDR3 has 11 amino acids. In germline, CDR1 is SGHDN, CDR2 FVKESK.

The CDR3, as DNA: TGTGCCAGCAGCTTGGTGGCTACCGGAGGAGATACGCAGTATTTT. Translation gives CASSLVATGGDTQYF. This chain uses TRBV5-6 with TRBJ2-3; D possibly corresponds to TRBD2 (5 bases). Germline-derived CDR1 and CDR2 are SGHDT and YYEEEE. Between the trimmed V and J ends, which lost 0 bases and 5 bases, there was a span of 13 bases. The CDR3 contains 15 residues.

J is TRBJ2-5 and V is TRBV19, with 8 bases lining up with TRBD1. The V and J ends lost 9 bases and 5 bases, in that order; junction bases with no gene match: 8. Germline CDR1 LNHDA, CDR2 SQIVND (reference sequence). The CDR3 is made up of 13 amino acids. This chain's CDR3 is CARATDRDETQYF. CDR3 sequence (DNA): TGTGCCAGGGCTACGGACAGGGATGAGACCCAGTACTTC.

The sample holds a few counts of this clone. The V and J genes are TRBV7-9 and TRBJ2-7, with TRBD2 identical over 10 bases. Germline V CDR1 and CDR2: SEHNR, FQNEAQ (reference sequence). V shed 2 bases and J 3 bases; nucleotides not matched to a gene: 4. The CDR3 is 15 amino acids. CDR3 DNA: TGTGCCAGCAGCTTAATCGGGACTAGCGTCTACGAGCAGTACTTC. Translated: CASSLIGTSVYEQYF.

Points on this clone: A much larger clonotype is one base distant, so this may be a read error. The genes are TRBV2 and TRBJ1-5; 7 bases agree with TRBD1. Germline V gene sequence: CDR1 SNHLY, CDR2 FYNNEI. V shed 4 bases and J 7 bases; nucleotides not matched to a gene: 7. CDR3 length: 14 residues. The CDR3 region is CASSGGSGGQPQHF. CDR3 bases: TGTGCCAGCAGTGGGGGGTCAGGGGGGCAGCCCCAGCATTTT. The whole variable domain, remainder taken from reference TRBV2 and TRBJ1-5, is EPEVTQTPSHQVTQMGQEVILRCVPISNHLYFYWYRQILGQKVEFLVSFYNNEISEKSEIFDDQFSVERPDGSNFTLKIRSTKLEDSAMYFCASSGGSGGQPQHFGDGTRLSIL.

V and J are TRBV18 and TRBJ2-1, with 7 bases that match TRBD1. V lost 1 base, J lost 5 bases, and 8 bases stayed unmatched. The CDR3 runs to 16 residues. Germline CDR1 KGHSH, CDR2 LQKENI. The CDR3 region has the DNA TGTGCCAGCTCACCACGGCACGACAGGGATAACAATGAGCAGTTCTTC. Translating it yields CASSPRHDRDNNEQFF.

The CDR3 nucleotides read TGTGCCAGCAGCCAGGGTGTCGGGGTCGGCTACACCTTC. It is translated as CASSQGVGVGYTF. The V and J genes are TRBV14 and TRBJ1-2; D remains unclear. The germline V and J ends were trimmed by 3 bases and 8 bases, with 13 bases remaining between them. Germline V gives CDR1 SGHDN, CDR2 FVKESK. The CDR3 is 13 residues long.

The chain is built from TRBV3-1 (or the pseudogene TRBV3-2) and TRBJ2-5, with 11 bases aligning to TRBD2. Germline trimming cut 3 bases from V and 3 bases from J; bases unmatched to any gene: 0. CDR1 LGHDT and CDR2 YNNKEL come from the germline V gene (reference sequence). This CDR3 spans 14 amino acids. The CDR3 DNA is TGTGCCAGCAGCCAGACTAGCGGGGAAGAGACCCAGTACTTC. Its protein product is CASSQTSGEETQYF.

V and J are TRBV18 and TRBJ1-2, with D possibly being TRBD1 (6 bases). Germline V CDR1 and CDR2: KGHSH, LQKENI. Trimming removed 5 bases from V and 3 bases from J, with 10 bases in between. This CDR3 region has 13 residues. The CDR3 loop reads CASSAGADYGYTF. Written as DNA, the CDR3 is TGTGCCAGCTCAGCGGGGGCAGACTATGGCTACACCTTC.

This sequence joins TRBV7-9 and TRBJ2-7, with a tentative D call TRBD2 (5 bases). The CDR3 has 13 residues. Between the trimmed V and J ends, which lost 2 bases and 2 bases, there was a span of 7 bases. Germline CDR1 and CDR2: SEHNR and FQNEAQ (reference sequence). The CDR3 protein is CASSLLLAYEQYF. CDR3 coding DNA: TGTGCCAGCAGCTTATTACTAGCCTACGAGCAGTACTTC.

This chain connects TRBV4-2 to TRBJ1-4, with 12 bases lining up with TRBD1. V lost 1 base to trimming and J lost 5 bases; unmatched junction nucleotides: 5. The CDR3 is made up of 17 amino acids. CDR1 LGHNA and CDR2 YNFKEQ come from the germline V gene. CDR3 region: CASSQVGQGAVNEKLFF. CDR3 sequence (DNA): TGTGCCAGCAGCCAAGTGGGACAGGGGGCCGTCAATGAAAAACTGTTTTTT.

There are a few counts of this clone. The rearrangement uses TRBV11-3 and TRBJ1-2, with unresolved D. The CDR3 runs 15 residues. Trimming pared 5 bases from V and 0 bases from J, leaving 13 bases between. The germline gives CDR1 SGHNT, CDR2 YENEEA. The CDR3 nucleotides read TGTGCCAGCAGCCGTGGAGGGCCCCCTAACTATGGCTACACCTTC. Its protein is CASSRGGPPNYGYTF.

The chain links TRBV5-8 to TRBJ1-2, with TRBD1 matching 8 bases. V lost 4 bases and J lost 3; bases outside the gene matches: 8. The CDR3 has 15 residues. Germline-derived CDR1 and CDR2 are SGHTS and YDEGEE. The CDR3 is CASSRGGQGHYGYTF. The DNA of the CDR3 is TGTGCCAGCAGCCGGGGAGGACAGGGACACTATGGCTACACCTTC.